This T cell receptor (beta chain) was identified in a study of T-cell reconstitution after alpha-beta-depleted transplantation in children. For TCRbeta, the library was prepared with unique molecular identifiers. Each CDR3 protein is one row after TCRdb ran MiXCR on the PCR reads. The sample has just over 350,000 distinct CDR3 sequences; about an eighth are singletons. CDR3 length: 13 amino acids. Germline loops: CDR1 MDHEN, CDR2 SYDVKM. V lost 6 bases and J 8 bases, leaving 16 bases between the germline ends. This sequence was found in a human donor who donated a stem cell graft to a child with Fanconi anemia. Source: PBMCs, taken from the stem cell graft. The rearrangement joins TRBV28 to TRBJ1-2; D may be TRBD1 (5 bases). Written as DNA, the CDR3 is TGTGCCAGCAGCCCCTCTACGGGGGGAGGCTACACCTTC. This sequence encodes CASSPSTGGGYTF.